Each of the 11 T cell receptor beta chains below was sequenced from the same sample in a study of OX40 agonist ivuxolimab in advanced cancers. The library relied on the immunoSEQ multiplex PCR assay. The table was pulled from immuneACCESS by TCRdb, which kept in-frame rearrangements only. Such tables lose some clones; where checked, under half of the loss comes from unresolved V genes, and the rest has no known cause. The sample table shows 100,000 to 140,000 clones, and around 93% are seen once. Together, the top ten hold 1% to 1.5% of the sample. The material sequenced was CD4+ or CD8+ T cells sorted from blood, taken in a trial of the OX40 agonist ivuxolimab. The receptors come from an adult with an advanced solid tumor such as melanoma, head and neck, liver or kidney cancer.

The chain joins TRBV5-1 to TRBJ1-3; D is perhaps TRBD1 (5 bases). Germline V CDR1 and CDR2: SGHRS, YFSETQ. Trimming removed 0 bases from V and 2 bases from J, with 9 bases in between. The CDR3 extends over 15 amino acids. The CDR3 DNA is TGCGCCAGCAGCTTGGACAGGTCGGCTGGAAACACCATATATTTT. It is translated as CASSLDRSAGNTIYF.

The V and J genes are TRBV18 and TRBJ2-3; D possibly corresponds to TRBD2 (6 bases). The CDR3 runs to 14 residues. V was shortened by 4 bases and J by 6 bases, with 14 bases between the two germline ends. Germline loops: CDR1 KGHSH, CDR2 LQKENI. The CDR3 spells CASSRLEGLDTQYF. CDR3 DNA: TGTGCCAGCTCACGGTTGGAGGGTTTGGATACGCAGTATTTT.

The rearrangement links TRBV6-5 to TRBJ1-2; D remains unclear. The CDR3 contains 12 residues. The ends were cut back, 7 bases at V and 8 bases at J, with 14 bases in the middle. CDR1 and CDR2 (germline): MNHEY, SVGAGI. CDR3 in amino acids: CASKSDGGGYTF. The CDR3, as DNA: TGTGCCAGCAAGTCGGACGGTGGGGGCTACACCTTC.

The chain employs TRBV7-2 and TRBJ2-1; D possibly corresponds to TRBD1 (6 bases). This CDR3 is 15 amino acids long. Germline CDR1 reads SGHTA; CDR2 reads FQGNSA. V was shortened by 5 bases and J by 4 bases, with 15 bases between the two germline ends. The CDR3 bases are TGTGCCAGCAGCCACTACAGGGAACTATACAATGAGCAGTTCTTC. Translated, it gives CASSHYRELYNEQFF.

This clone was seen once. This chain links TRBV11-3 with TRBJ1-3; perhaps TRBD1 as D (6 bases). The CDR3 length is 18 residues. CDR1 is SGHNT, CDR2 YENEEA, per germline. With 2 bases removed from V and 0 bases from J, the gap between germline ends came to 17 bases. CDR3 nucleotide sequence: TGTGCCAGCAGCTTATCTTTCGACAGGTCGATCTCTGGAAACACCATATATTTT. It yields the protein CASSLSFDRSISGNTIYF.

The chain links TRBV5-1 to TRBJ2-3, with 9 bases lining up with TRBD1. The CDR3 length is 15 residues. V was pared by 4 bases and J by 2 bases, with 5 bases of the junction left unmatched. Per germline, CDR1 SGHRS and CDR2 YFSETQ. CDR3 in DNA: TGCGCCAGCAGCACCGGGACAGGGTCCACAGATACGCAGTATTTT. Translated: CASSTGTGSTDTQYF.

Concerning this clone: A read error may account for a junction end that differs from germline. The rearrangement links TRBV10-3 to TRBJ1-4; tentatively, D is TRBD1 (6 bases). Per germline, CDR1 ENHRY and CDR2 SYGVKD. The CDR3 runs to 13 residues. CDR3 sequence: CAINEGVAEKLFF. CDR3 coding DNA: TGTGCCATCAATGAGGGGGTGGCTGAAAAACTGTTTTTT.

This rearrangement joins TRBV19 to TRBJ2-4; D is unresolved. The germline gives CDR1 LNHDA, CDR2 SQIVND (reference sequence). The ends were cut back, 1 base at V and 0 bases at J, with 10 bases in the middle. There are 16 residues in the CDR3. The CDR3 loop reads CASSIARSLAKNIQYF. CDR3 bases: TGTGCCAGTAGTATAGCCAGGTCCCTAGCCAAAAACATTCAGTACTTC. The variable domain in full, with the rest retrieved from reference TRBV19 and TRBJ2-4, is DGGITQSPKYLFRKEGQNVTLSCEQNLNHDAMYWYRQDPGQGLRLIYYSQIVNDFQKGDIAEGYSVSREKKESFPLTVTSAQKNPTAFYLCASSIARSLAKNIQYFGAGTRLSVL.

This clone has only one observation. This rearrangement joins TRBV19 to TRBJ2-1, with D perhaps matching TRBD1 (5 bases). This CDR3 has 16 residues. CDR1 is LNHDA and CDR2 is SQIVND in the germline V gene (reference sequence). Trimming shortened V by 6 bases and J by 4 bases, and 19 bases separated the two germline ends. This chain's CDR3 is CASRPRQGRVYNEQFF. The DNA of the CDR3 is TGTGCCAGTAGGCCGCGGCAGGGCAGGGTTTACAATGAGCAGTTCTTC.

The J gene is TRBJ1-3, the V gene TRBV2; TRBD1 matches 9 bases. Per germline, CDR1 SNHLY and CDR2 FYNNEI. The CDR3 sequence is 16 residues long. V lost 6 bases, J lost 0 bases, and 6 bases stayed unmatched. The CDR3 coding sequence is TGTGCCAGCAGATTAAACAGGGGGCCCTCTGGAAACACCATATATTTT. As protein: CASRLNRGPSGNTIYF.

The V gene is TRBV5-4, the J gene TRBJ1-1; TRBD1 might be the D (6 bases). CDR1 is SGHNT, CDR2 YYREEE, per germline (reference sequence). The V and J ends lost 4 bases and 0 bases respectively, with 13 bases between them. This CDR3 is built from 15 residues. CDR3 residues: CASSRQARMNTEAFF. In DNA form, the CDR3 reads TGTGCCAGCAGCCGACAGGCCCGCATGAACACTGAAGCTTTCTTT.